The 20 T cell receptor beta chains presented below share a single source sample, sequenced in a study of T cell repertoires in cytomegalovirus infection. In TCRdb, the reads were re-called with MiXCR into one record per CDR3 protein. The sample has about 500,000 distinct CDR3 sequences; about 33% are singletons. Which antigens these TCRs recognize remains unknown. The material sequenced was cultured PBMCs, taken from culture after CMV antigen stimulation. Receptors originate from a human donor in good health (CMV status not recorded). Some clones in this sample may be carry-over from other donors' samples.

This sequence joins TRBV6-5 and TRBJ2-6, with 11 nucleotides matching TRBD2. The germline gives CDR1 MNHEY, CDR2 SVGAGI. The length of the CDR3 is 19 residues. J gave up 0 bases and V 5 bases, and 9 bases lay outside the gene matches. In DNA form, the CDR3 reads TGTGCCAGCAGTCGCGTCCCGGGACTAGCGGACTCTGGGGCCAACGTCCTGACTTTC. This codes for CASSRVPGLADSGANVLTF.

The sample holds many counts of this clonotype. In DNA, the CDR3 is TGTGCCAGCAGCTCCAGAAGCGGACAAAGCACAGATACGCAGTATTTT. It specifies CASSSRSGQSTDTQYF. This sequence joins TRBV7-2 and TRBJ2-3; D assignment may be TRBD1 or TRBD2 (5 bases each). The CDR3 is 16 amino acids. Germline V gene sequence: CDR1 SGHTA, CDR2 FQGNSA. Trimming removed 4 bases from V and 0 bases from J, with 14 bases in between. The full variable domain, rest sourced from reference TRBV7-2 and TRBJ2-3, is GAGVSQSPSNKVTEKGKDVELRCDPISGHTALYWYRQSLGQGLEFLIYFQGNSAPDKSGLPSDRFSAERTGGSVSTLTIQRTQQEDSAVYLCASSSRSGQSTDTQYFGPGTRLTVL.

The chain carries TRBV6-2 or TRBV6-3 and TRBJ1-1; D unresolved. CDR1 and CDR2 (germline): MNHEY, SVGEGT. V lost 2 bases and J 0 bases, leaving 13 bases between the germline ends. This CDR3 has 16 residues. The CDR3 is CASSYVEDSMNTEAFF. The CDR3 bases are TGTGCCAGCAGTTACGTTGAGGACTCCATGAACACTGAAGCTTTCTTT.

This clonotype was found a few times. The chain joins TRBV10-3 to TRBJ2-3; the D is unclear. Germline lookup yields CDR1 ENHRY and CDR2 SYGVKD. The CDR3 loop spans 12 amino acids. Trimming took 2 bases from V and 4 from J, leaving 4 bases between them. CDR3 in amino acids: CAISEASDTQYF. The CDR3 DNA sequence: TGTGCCATCAGTGAGGCCTCAGATACGCAGTATTTT.

The chain recombines TRBV11-2 with TRBJ2-6, with D uncertain. Germline V CDR1 and CDR2: SGHAT, FQNNGV. This CDR3 comprises 17 residues. V dropped 5 bases and J dropped 0 bases, with 14 bases sitting between them. In DNA, the CDR3 is TGTGCCAGCAGCCCCCCCAAAGGCAGCTCTGGGGCCAACGTCCTGACTTTC. It codes for CASSPPKGSSGANVLTF.

This clonotype was detected ten times or more. The rearrangement links TRBV28 to TRBJ2-2, with TRBD2 identical over 7 bases. V was clipped by 8 bases and J by 6 bases; unmatched bases: 15. CDR3 size: 16 residues. Germline V gene data show CDR1 as MDHEN and CDR2 as SYDVKM. This CDR3 is CASRRSWGEGPGELFF. The CDR3 DNA reads TGTGCCAGCCGACGCAGTTGGGGGGAGGGCCCCGGGGAGCTGTTTTTT. Combining the CDR3 with reference TRBV28 and TRBJ2-2 gives the whole variable domain DVKVTQSSRYLVKRTGEKVFLECVQDMDHENMFWYRQDPGLGLRLIYFSYDVKMKEKGDIPEGYSVSREKKERFSLILESASTNQTSMYLCASRRSWGEGPGELFFGEGSRLTVL.

The chain links TRBV7-8 to TRBJ2-2, with TRBD2 as a possible D gene (7 bases). V gave up 5 bases and J gave up 6 bases, with 22 bases separating them. CDR3 length equals 17 residues. Per the germline V gene, CDR1 is SGHVS and CDR2 is FQNEAQ. In nucleotides, the CDR3 is TGTGCCAGCAGCAAGGGAGCGGGACATGGACCCCCCGGGGAGCTGTTTTTT. It yields the protein CASSKGAGHGPPGELFF.

This clonotype appeared many times. The V gene is TRBV6-2 or TRBV6-3, the J gene TRBJ2-1; the D gene is possibly TRBD2 (5 bases). V lost 1 base and J lost 15, with 19 bases in between. Germline CDR1 reads MNHEY; CDR2 reads SVGEGT. The CDR3 contains 14 residues. The CDR3, as DNA: TGTGCCAGCAGTTACTTGGCGGTCTCCAGCGGTGCGTTCTTC. This gives the protein CASSYLAVSSGAFF.

The chain has TRBV10-3 and TRBJ2-4, with a weak D call TRBD2 (5 bases). This CDR3 has 15 amino acids. V gave up 3 bases and J gave up 0 bases, with 9 bases separating them. CDR1 and CDR2 (germline): ENHRY, SYGVKD. The CDR3 is CAISDPGGAKNIQYF. The DNA of the CDR3 is TGTGCCATCAGTGACCCCGGAGGAGCCAAAAACATTCAGTACTTC.

This clonotype was recorded at least ten times. The rearrangement links TRBV7-9 to TRBJ2-3; TRBD2 matches at 14 bases. The trim removed 5 bases at V and 6 bases at J, leaving 7 bases unmatched. There are 16 residues in the CDR3. Looked up from germline, CDR1 is SEHNR and CDR2 is FQNEAQ (reference sequence). CDR3 nucleotide sequence: TGTGCCAGCAGCGTGGGACTAGCGGGAGTGGGGGATACGCAGTATTTT. The encoded protein is CASSVGLAGVGDTQYF.

The chain links TRBV6-1 to TRBJ2-5, with TRBD1 as a possible D gene (5 bases). Trimming removed 6 bases from V and 5 bases from J, with 7 bases in between. The CDR3 has 11 amino acids. Per germline, CDR1 MNHNS and CDR2 SASEGT. CDR3 sequence reads: CASRGPETQYF. CDR3 coding DNA: TGTGCCAGCAGGGGGCCTGAGACCCAGTACTTC.

J is TRBJ2-3 and V is TRBV20-1; tentatively, D is TRBD1 or TRBD2 (5 bases each). Germline V CDR1 and CDR2: DFQATT, SNEGSKA (reference sequence). This CDR3 contains 14 residues. The ends were cut back, 6 bases at V and 1 base at J, with 14 bases in the middle. The DNA of the CDR3 is TGCAGTGCCGACCCGGGACGCCGCACAGATACGCAGTATTTT. As protein: CSADPGRRTDTQYF.

The V gene is TRBV20-1, the J gene TRBJ2-1; the match to TRBD2 covers 9 bases. Germline CDR1 is DFQATT and CDR2 is SNEGSKA (reference sequence). The CDR3 length is 17 residues. Germline trimming cut 3 bases from V and 0 bases from J; bases unmatched to any gene: 9. The CDR3 spells CSARSLAGTLSYNEQFF. Written as DNA, the CDR3 is TGCAGTGCTAGGTCCCTAGCGGGAACCCTCTCCTACAATGAGCAGTTCTTC.

This chain links TRBV25-1 with TRBJ1-2, with a possible D match to TRBD1 (6 bases). Trimming cost V 8 bases and J 4 bases, with 8 bases left between them. The CDR3 runs 11 residues. Germline V lookup: CDR1 MGHDK, CDR2 SYGVNS. DNA of the CDR3: TGTGCCAGCGGACAGCCCTATGGCTACACCTTC. Residues: CASGQPYGYTF.

J is TRBJ2-3 and V is TRBV19; 7 nucleotides line up with TRBD2. Per the germline V gene, CDR1 is LNHDA and CDR2 is SQIVND (reference sequence). V lost 3 bases, J lost 6 bases, and 9 bases stayed unmatched. The CDR3 has 15 residues. The CDR3, as DNA: TGTGCCAGTAGTATCGGGACTATAGTTCCCGATACGCAGTATTTT. Its protein product is CASSIGTIVPDTQYF.

The chain uses TRBV6-5 and TRBJ2-1, with 12 bases that match TRBD2. The trim removed 4 bases at V and 8 bases at J, leaving 6 bases unmatched. Germline V gene lookup returns CDR1 MNHEY and CDR2 SVGAGI. The length of the CDR3 is 15 residues. CDR3: CASSWRLAGVDEQFF. The CDR3, as DNA: TGTGCCAGCAGTTGGAGACTAGCGGGAGTTGATGAGCAGTTCTTC.

This clonotype was observed a few times. The chain has TRBV11-1 and TRBJ2-1, with 7 bases matching TRBD2. After removal of 5 bases from V and 7 bases from J, the junction contained 14 bases not matched to a gene. CDR3 length: 16 residues. Germline V CDR1 and CDR2: SGHAT, FQDESV (reference sequence). The CDR3 bases are TGTGCCAGCAGCGGAGAAGGCGGGAGCGCTTGGAATGAGCAGTTCTTC. Amino acids: CASSGEGGSAWNEQFF. Variable domain in full (rest from reference TRBV11-1 and TRBJ2-1): EAEVAQSPRYKITEKSQAVAFWCDPISGHATLYWYRQILGQGPELLVQFQDESVVDDSQLPKDRFSAERLKGVDSTLKIQPAELGDSAMYLCASSGEGGSAWNEQFFGPGTRLTVL.

In this sample, this clonotype turned up a few times. This chain joins TRBV12-3 or TRBV12-4 and TRBJ1-4; 8 bases are a match to TRBD1. CDR3 length: 14 amino acids. The junction had 5 bases not matched to a gene; V was cut back by 6 bases and J by 5 bases. The CDR3 reads CASSPRGQNEKLFF. The CDR3, as DNA: TGTGCCAGCAGCCCCAGGGGGCAGAATGAAAAACTGTTTTTT.

This rearrangement joins TRBV4-1 to TRBJ1-1; D gene ambiguous. The CDR3 covers 15 residues. Germline CDR1 is MGHRA and CDR2 is YSYEKL. The V and J ends lost 0 bases and 1 base respectively, with 9 bases between them. CDR3 residues: CASSQDPNPNTEAFF. DNA for the CDR3: TGCGCCAGCAGCCAAGATCCGAACCCGAACACTGAAGCTTTCTTT.

A few counts support this clonotype. V usage is TRBV6-2 or TRBV6-3 and J usage is TRBJ1-5; TRBD1 matches at 8 bases. Germline lookup yields CDR1 MNHEY and CDR2 SVGEGT. The CDR3 is 16 amino acids. Trimming took 2 bases from V and 3 from J; bases not matched to a gene: 6. The CDR3 here is CASSYAGGDVNQPQHF. CDR3 coding DNA: TGTGCCAGCAGTTACGCAGGGGGCGATGTCAATCAGCCCCAGCATTTT.